This T cell receptor (beta chain) was identified during a study of response to subunit inactivated influenza vaccine. MiXCR, applied by TCRdb to the RT-PCR reads, yields one record per CDR3 protein. The sample consists of 500,000 to 750,000 distinct CDR3 sequences, 12% to 15% of them appearing once. The V and J ends lost 0 bases and 2 bases respectively, with 14 bases between them. The CDR3 is made up of 16 amino acids. Germline V gene sequence: CDR1 LGHDT, CDR2 YNNKEL (reference sequence). This clonotype was seen only a few times. The rearrangement uses TRBV3-1 and TRBJ2-7, with D possibly being TRBD2 (5 bases). This receptor was identified in a man aged 50 to 60 who received an inactivated influenza vaccine. Sequenced material: PBMCs from blood, taken 11 to 12 days after vaccination. CDR3 nucleotide sequence: TGTGCCAGCAGCCAAGATCCGGGGATATACCCCTACGAGCAGTACTTC. Translating it yields CASSQDPGIYPYEQYF.